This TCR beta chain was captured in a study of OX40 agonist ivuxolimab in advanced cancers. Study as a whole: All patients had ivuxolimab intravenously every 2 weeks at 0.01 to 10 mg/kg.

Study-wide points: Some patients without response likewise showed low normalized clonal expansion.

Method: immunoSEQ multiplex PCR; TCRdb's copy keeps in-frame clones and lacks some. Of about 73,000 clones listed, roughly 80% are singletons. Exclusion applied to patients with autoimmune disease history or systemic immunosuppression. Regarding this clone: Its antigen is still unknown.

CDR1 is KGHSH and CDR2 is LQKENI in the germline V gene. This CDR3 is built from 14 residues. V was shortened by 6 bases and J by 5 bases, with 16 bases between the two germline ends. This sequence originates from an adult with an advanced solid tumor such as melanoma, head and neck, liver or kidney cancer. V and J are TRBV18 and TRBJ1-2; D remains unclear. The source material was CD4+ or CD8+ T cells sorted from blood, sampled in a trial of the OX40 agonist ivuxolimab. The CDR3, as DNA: TGTGCCAGCTCCCCAAGCCGCGGTTGGTATGGCTACACCTTC. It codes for CASSPSRGWYGYTF.